Each of the 17 T cell receptor beta chains below was sequenced from the same sample in a study of monozygotic twins with inflammatory bowel disease (dated by TCRdb to the late 2010s). Receptor libraries were prepared by 5' RACE. Sequenced on an Illumina HiSeq 2500. The reads underwent TCRdb reprocessing, giving one record for each CDR3 protein sequence and no DNA. The table for this sample records under 200,000 distinct CDR3 sequences. Approximately 2.5% of the sample is held by the ten biggest clonotypes. Sample: blood. The receptors were gathered from a human donor with ulcerative colitis or Crohn's disease, or a healthy co-twin of an affected twin (not recorded which).

V gene TRBV30 combines with J gene TRBJ2-7; without DNA, the TCRdb call of TRBD1 cannot be checked. The germline CDR1 and CDR2 sequences are GTSNPN and SVGIG (reference sequence). The CDR3 covers 13 residues. The chain's CDR3 is CAWSSGTGNEQYF. Supplemented by reference TRBV30 and TRBJ2-7, the full variable domain reads SQTIHQWPATLVQPVGSPLSLECTVEGTSNPNLYWYRQAAGRGLQLLFYSVGIGQISSEVPQNLSASRPQDRQFILSSKKLLLSDSGFYLCAWSSGTGNEQYFGPGTRLTVT.

The J gene is TRBJ2-6, the V gene TRBV11-1. The CDR3 contains 13 residues. Germline CDR1 reads SGHAT; CDR2 reads FQDESV (reference sequence). CDR3 sequence: CASRLPGANVLTF.

V is TRBV5-6 and J is TRBJ2-1; TCRdb calls TRBD2, which cannot be checked without DNA. The CDR3 spans 16 residues. Per the germline V gene, CDR1 is SGHDT and CDR2 is YYEEEE. The CDR3 here is CASSLTSRGFYNEQFF. Looking up the rest from reference TRBV5-6 and TRBJ2-1 gives the full variable domain: DAGVTQSPTHLIKTRGQQVTLRCSPKSGHDTVSWYQQALGQGPQFIFQYYEEEERQRGNFPDRFSGHQFPNYSSELNVNALLLGDSALYLCASSLTSRGFYNEQFFGPGTRLTVL.

The chain couples TRBV7-6 to TRBJ2-7. In germline, CDR1 is SGHVS, CDR2 FNYEAQ. The CDR3 is 15 residues long. CDR3 in amino acids: CASSLVSSGTDEQYF. Using reference TRBV7-6 and TRBJ2-7 for the parts outside the CDR3, the full variable domain is GAGVSQSPRYKVTKRGQDVALRCDPISGHVSLYWYRQALGQGPEFLTYFNYEAQQDKSGLPNDRFSAERPEGSISTLTIQRTEQRDSAMYRCASSLVSSGTDEQYFGPGTRLTVT.

The chain has TRBV27 and TRBJ1-1; TCRdb reports TRBD1, a call that lacks DNA to check it against. This CDR3 comprises 15 residues. Germline V gene sequence: CDR1 MNHEY, CDR2 SMNVEV (reference sequence). CDR3 sequence: CASTPEGAVYTEAFF.

The chain joins TRBV6-2 or TRBV6-3 to TRBJ2-7; TCRdb indicates TRBD1, and absent DNA this call remains unverified. In germline, CDR1 is MNHEY, CDR2 SVGEGT. The length of the CDR3 is 13 residues. The CDR3 sequence: CASSWGGHYEQYF.

The V and J genes are TRBV5-4 and TRBJ2-1; the TCRdb call, TRBD2, lacks DNA for checking. Germline lookup yields CDR1 SGHNT and CDR2 YYREEE (reference sequence). The CDR3 is 16 amino acids. This chain's CDR3 is CASSLALTGPTGEQFF.

CDR3 residues: CASRQYGDGGSGYTF. This chain uses TRBV27 with TRBJ1-2; TCRdb returns TRBD1, unconfirmable since there is no DNA. Germline CDR1 is MNHEY and CDR2 is SMNVEV (reference sequence). The CDR3 spans 15 residues.

The chain combines TRBV9 with TRBJ1-1. This CDR3 comprises 13 residues. In germline, CDR1 is SGDLS, CDR2 YYNGEE. The CDR3 sequence: CASSGGMETEAFF.

J is TRBJ1-4 and V is TRBV7-2. This CDR3 is built from 15 residues. CDR1 is SGHTA and CDR2 is FQGNSA in the germline V gene. CDR3 sequence reads: CASSRIWATNEKLFF.

The J gene is TRBJ2-6, the V gene TRBV18. This CDR3 has 17 residues. Germline V gene sequence: CDR1 KGHSH, CDR2 LQKENI. The CDR3 here is CASSPLLDGSGANVLTF. The full variable domain, rest sourced from reference TRBV18 and TRBJ2-6, is NAGVMQNPRHLVRRRGQEARLRCSPMKGHSHVYWYRQLPEEGLKFMVYLQKENIIDESGMPKERFSAEFPKEGPSILRIQQVVRGDSAAYFCASSPLLDGSGANVLTFGAGSRLTVL.

The chain employs TRBV20-1 and TRBJ2-3; TCRdb selects TRBD2, and the lack of DNA leaves this call unchecked. The CDR3 contains 15 residues. Germline CDR1 and CDR2: DFQATT and SNEGSKA (reference sequence). The CDR3 spells CSASRAGRLTDTQYF.

The gene calls are TRBV9 and TRBJ2-2. The CDR3 covers 12 residues. The germline V gene encodes CDR1 SGDLS and CDR2 YYNGEE. This CDR3 reads CASSVDGEELFF.

The chain combines TRBV24-1 with TRBJ2-1; TCRdb calls TRBD2, which cannot be checked without DNA. CDR1 is KGHDR and CDR2 is SFDVKD in the germline V gene. The CDR3 consists of 18 residues. This CDR3 reads CATSDLKGPLSSYNEQFF.

This sequence joins TRBV11-3 and TRBJ2-5; TCRdb outputs TRBD2, but without DNA this stays unchecked. This CDR3 has 15 residues. Germline CDR1 SGHNT, CDR2 YENEEA. The CDR3: CASSWTLAGQETQYF.

This chain joins TRBV28 and TRBJ2-3; TCRdb names TRBD1, which stays unverified in the absence of DNA. Germline assignment: CDR1 MDHEN and CDR2 SYDVKM. CDR3 length equals 16 residues. CDR3 amino acids: CASSSPQLVFTDTQYF. Full variable domain (rest looked up from reference TRBV28 and TRBJ2-3): DVKVTQSSRYLVKRTGEKVFLECVQDMDHENMFWYRQDPGLGLRLIYFSYDVKMKEKGDIPEGYSVSREKKERFSLILESASTNQTSMYLCASSSPQLVFTDTQYFGPGTRLTVL.

This chain uses TRBV7-9 with TRBJ1-6; TCRdb's D gene call, TRBD1, goes unchecked for lack of DNA. The length of the CDR3 is 14 residues. Germline V gives CDR1 SEHNR, CDR2 FQNEAQ (reference sequence). CDR3 sequence: CASSQQVVNSPLHF.